The present TCR beta chain was sequenced within a study of cytomegalovirus exposure and HLA in healthy donors. The length of the CDR3 is 13 residues. The V segment lost 4 bases and the J segment 8 bases; nucleotides outside the gene matches: 6. The germline CDR1 and CDR2 sequences are SNHLY and FYNNEI. The study ran its PCR with 60 Vbeta and 13 Jbeta primers. Produced via immunoSEQ multiplex PCR; TCRdb's table is partial and in-frame only. The sample records 97,000 or so clones, roughly three quarters being singletons. Regarding this clone: The antigen is not known.

Study-level points and caveats: The study found most TCR sequences rare, yet found some public TCRs in many donors.

This chain links TRBV2 with TRBJ1-1; 8 nucleotides agree with TRBD1. The sample comprised PBMCs. This clonotype was obtained from a male donor in good health and CMV-seropositive. CDR3: CASSVRDRQEAFF. CDR3 in DNA: TGTGCCAGCAGTGTCCGGGACAGGCAGGAAGCTTTCTTT.